This is a list of T cell receptor beta chains from one sample in a study of response to subunit inactivated influenza vaccine. A single record per CDR3 protein comes from TCRdb applying MiXCR to the RT-PCR reads. The data hold more than 600,000 distinct CDR3 sequences, with under 20% observed a single time. The sample consisted of PBMCs from blood, taken about 5 days after vaccination. These receptor sequences come from a middle-aged man who received an inactivated influenza vaccine. The CDR3 runs from the conserved cysteine through the conserved F or W. A D gene is named only where the DNA matches it firmly. Rows give clone size only sometimes, using once, few, many, or a class for an expanded clone.

size	V	D	J	CDR3	DNA
NA	TRBV5-1	NA	TRBJ2-1	CASSSGHRVDEQFF	TGCGCCAGCAGCTCGGGACACAGGGTTGATGAGCAGTTCTTC
NA	TRBV6-6	NA	TRBJ2-3	CASSWVQDTQYF	TGTGCCAGCAGTTGGGTGCAAGATACGCAGTATTTT
NA	TRBV12-3/TRBV12-4	NA	TRBJ2-5	CASSFGGQTQYF	TGTGCCAGCAGTTTTGGCGGGCAGACCCAGTACTTC
many	TRBV5-1	NA	TRBJ2-7	CASSLLGGIYEQYF	TGCGCCAGCAGCCTGCTTGGGGGGATCTACGAGCAGTACTTC
many	TRBV5-1	NA	TRBJ2-2	CASSLVGTGELFF	TGTGCCAGCAGCTTGGTCGGGACCGGGGAGCTGTTTTTT
many	TRBV5-5	NA	TRBJ2-7	CASSLAFWRAQTYEQYF	TGTGCCAGCAGCTTGGCGTTCTGGCGGGCCCAAACCTACGAGCAGTACTTC
few	TRBV12-3/TRBV12-4	NA	TRBJ1-5	CASSSPGRGPNQPQHF	TGTGCCAGCAGTTCCCCGGGAAGGGGCCCCAATCAGCCCCAGCATTTT
NA	TRBV10-3	TRBD2	TRBJ2-1	CAIKTSGNENEQFF	TGTGCCATCAAGACTAGCGGGAATGAGAATGAGCAGTTCTTC
few	TRBV20-1	TRBD2	TRBJ2-1	CSAKRRSGGAGEQFF	TGCAGTGCTAAGCGTAGAAGCGGGGGGGCCGGTGAGCAGTTCTTC
NA	TRBV24-1	NA	TRBJ2-3	CATSAVGDTQYF	TGTGCCACCAGTGCGGTAGGAGATACGCAGTATTTT
NA	TRBV15	NA	TRBJ2-5	CATSRVDFQETQYF	TGTGCCACCAGCAGAGTTGATTTCCAAGAGACCCAGTACTTC
NA	TRBV10-3	NA	TRBJ2-7	CAISDPNSLSYEQYF	TGTGCCATCAGTGATCCCAATTCCCTCTCCTACGAGCAGTACTTC
NA	TRBV7-9	NA	TRBJ1-5	CASSLGAGERQPQHF	TGTGCCAGCAGTCTAGGGGCTGGGGAGAGGCAGCCCCAGCATTTT
NA	TRBV7-6	NA	TRBJ2-3	CASSLARAADTQYF	TGTGCCAGCAGCTTAGCCCGGGCGGCAGATACGCAGTATTTT
few	TRBV3-1	NA	TRBJ1-2	CASRLLSRGRNYGYTF	TGTGCCAGCAGACTCCTATCAAGAGGGAGAAACTATGGCTACACCTTC
NA	TRBV20-1	NA	TRBJ2-7	CSAPPRESSHEQYF	TGCAGTGCCCCGCCCCGGGAGTCGAGCCACGAGCAGTACTTC
many	TRBV29-1	TRBD1	TRBJ2-7	CSVAGQGTYEQYF	TGCAGCGTTGCGGGACAGGGTACCTACGAGCAGTACTTC
NA	TRBV6-5	NA	TRBJ2-3	CASSSGQPPDTQYF	TGTGCCAGCAGTTCGGGCCAACCCCCAGATACGCAGTATTTT
NA	TRBV10-3	NA	TRBJ1-3	CAISEFAKVDSSGNTIYF	TGTGCCATCAGTGAGTTCGCCAAGGTGGATAGCTCTGGAAACACCATATATTTT
NA	TRBV20-1	NA	TRBJ2-3	CSARDLKGGTDTQYF	TGCAGTGCTAGAGATCTGAAGGGGGGGACAGATACGCAGTATTTT
NA	TRBV5-1	NA	TRBJ2-1	CASLLARGSYNEQFF	TGCGCCAGCTTGCTAGCTCGGGGCTCCTACAATGAGCAGTTCTTC
few	TRBV4-1	NA	TRBJ1-2	CASSQEMGLVLGYTF	TGCGCCAGCAGCCAAGAAATGGGACTGGTTCTTGGCTACACCTTC
NA	TRBV6-5	NA	TRBJ2-7	CASSYFRGGGYEQYF	TGTGCCAGCAGTTACTTCCGCGGTGGCGGGTACGAGCAGTACTTC
NA	TRBV19	TRBD1	TRBJ2-7	CASSTGTGSEQYF	TGTGCCAGTAGTACCGGGACAGGGAGCGAGCAGTACTTC
few	TRBV12-3/TRBV12-4	NA	TRBJ2-5	CASSLLRTGRPQETQYF	TGTGCCAGCAGTTTATTGAGAACAGGCCGTCCTCAAGAGACCCAGTACTTC
NA	TRBV7-2	TRBD2	TRBJ2-5	CASSLGASGSGQETQYF	TGTGCCAGCAGCTTAGGGGCTAGCGGGAGTGGGCAAGAGACCCAGTACTTC
NA	TRBV29-1	NA	TRBJ1-1	CSAQTALMNTEAFF	TGCAGCGCCCAGACAGCCCTCATGAACACTGAAGCTTTCTTT
NA	TRBV14	TRBD1	TRBJ2-3	CASSQDPTGSTDTQYF	TGTGCCAGCAGCCAAGATCCGACAGGGAGCACAGATACGCAGTATTTT
NA	TRBV4-3	NA	TRBJ2-3	CASSQAAPFGTDTQYF	TGCGCCAGCAGCCAAGCGGCCCCCTTTGGAACAGATACGCAGTATTTT
NA	TRBV20-1	TRBD2	TRBJ2-2	CSALGKGLAGGAGELFF	TGCAGTGCCCTGGGAAAGGGACTAGCGGGGGGGGCCGGGGAGCTGTTTTTT
NA	TRBV28	NA	TRBJ1-5	CASSPWGAGDQPQHF	TGTGCCAGCAGCCCGTGGGGGGCAGGTGATCAGCCCCAGCATTTT
NA	TRBV6-2/TRBV6-3	NA	TRBJ1-1	CASSNPQGAAFF	TGTGCCAGCAGTAACCCACAGGGTGCAGCTTTCTTT
many	TRBV29-1	NA	TRBJ2-3	CSVGAAQRANTDTQYF	TGCAGCGTTGGGGCGGCGCAGCGAGCAAACACAGATACGCAGTATTTT
many	TRBV29-1	NA	TRBJ2-3	CSVDPGGGTDTQYF	TGCAGCGTTGACCCCGGGGGAGGCACAGATACGCAGTATTTT
NA	TRBV23-1	TRBD1	TRBJ2-2	CASSQSGQGTGELFF	TGCGCCAGCAGTCAATCGGGACAGGGCACCGGGGAGCTGTTTTTT
NA	TRBV27	NA	TRBJ2-5	CASSSAGRRQTETQYF	TGTGCCAGCAGTTCAGCGGGTCGGAGACAAACGGAGACCCAGTACTTC
few	TRBV15	TRBD2	TRBJ2-1	CATSRDPSGRAYNEQFF	TGTGCCACCAGCAGAGATCCTAGCGGGAGAGCTTACAATGAGCAGTTCTTC
few	TRBV6-5	NA	TRBJ2-2	CASSYRTPANTGELFF	TGTGCCAGCAGTTACCGGACACCTGCGAACACCGGGGAGCTGTTTTTT
NA	TRBV10-3	NA	TRBJ2-4	CAMLVLWYF	TGTGCCATGCTTGTCTTATGGTACTTC
many	TRBV29-1	TRBD1	TRBJ2-5	CSVEDPRHPGGQYF	TGCAGCGTTGAAGACCCCCGACACCCAGGGGGCCAGTACTTC
few	TRBV4-2	TRBD2	TRBJ2-3	CASSQELTWTSGGDTQYF	TGTGCCAGCAGCCAAGAACTGACTTGGACTAGCGGGGGGGATACGCAGTATTTT
NA	TRBV15	TRBD2	TRBJ2-1	CATSGTSKGKQFF	TGTGCCACCAGCGGGACTAGTAAAGGCAAGCAGTTCTTC
many	TRBV12-3/TRBV12-4	TRBD1	TRBJ1-1	CASSYGQVTEAFF	TGTGCCAGCAGTTATGGACAGGTTACTGAAGCTTTCTTT
NA	TRBV3-1	NA	TRBJ1-6	CASSQDLGAGPFFALHF	TGTGCCAGCAGCCAAGATTTGGGCGCGGGACCGTTTTTTGCCCTCCACTTT
NA	TRBV10-3	TRBD2	TRBJ2-3	CAISESETSGSTDTQYF	TGTGCCATCAGTGAGTCCGAGACTAGCGGTAGCACAGATACGCAGTATTTT
NA	TRBV29-1	NA	TRBJ2-7	CSVVSGGTYEQYF	TGCAGCGTTGTATCCGGGGGTACCTACGAGCAGTACTTC
many	TRBV6-5	TRBD2	TRBJ2-3	CASSYLVAGGSDTQYF	TGTGCCAGCAGTTACCTTGTAGCGGGAGGGTCAGATACGCAGTATTTT
NA	TRBV30	NA	TRBJ1-1	CAWSVGSKRAFF	TGTGCCTGGAGTGTAGGCAGTAAGCGGGCTTTCTTT
NA	TRBV6-2/TRBV6-3	NA	TRBJ1-5	CASSLLSGVVQPQPF	TGTGCCAGCAGTTTGTTGTCAGGGGTTGTTCAGCCCCAGCCTTTT
NA	TRBV20-1	TRBD2	TRBJ2-2	CSARAIAGGVTGELFF	TGCAGTGCTAGAGCCATAGCGGGAGGGGTCACCGGGGAGCTGTTTTTT
many	TRBV15	NA	TRBJ2-6	CATSRVGGRLALGANVLTF	TGTGCCACCAGCAGAGTTGGGGGGCGACTGGCTTTAGGGGCCAACGTCCTGACTTTC
few	TRBV12-3/TRBV12-4	NA	TRBJ1-2	CASSTPGDYGYTF	TGTGCCAGCAGTACCCCAGGGGACTATGGCTACACCTTC
few	TRBV5-1	NA	TRBJ2-5	CASRRGLQETQYF	TGCGCCAGCAGACGGGGACTTCAAGAGACCCAGTACTTC
many	TRBV12-3/TRBV12-4	TRBD1	TRBJ2-1	CASSIHGQGGGNEQFF	TGTGCCAGCAGTATCCACGGACAGGGGGGAGGTAATGAGCAGTTCTTC
NA	TRBV5-1	NA	TRBJ2-4	CASSSRTGSDIQYF	TGCGCCAGCAGCTCCCGGACGGGGAGTGACATTCAGTACTTC
few	TRBV6-2/TRBV6-3	NA	TRBJ1-6	CASSFGYSYNSPLHF	TGTGCCAGCAGTTTCGGATATTCCTATAATTCACCCCTCCACTTT
NA	TRBV20-1	TRBD2	TRBJ2-1	CSARLSGGLLRGEQFF	TGCAGTGCTAGACTTAGCGGGGGGCTTCTCCGTGGCGAGCAGTTCTTC
NA	TRBV11-2	NA	TRBJ1-1	CASSLRGYSEAFF	TGTGCCAGCAGCTTACGGGGCTACTCTGAAGCTTTCTTT
NA	TRBV12-3/TRBV12-4	NA	TRBJ2-3	CASSLAKLSRTDTQYF	TGTGCCAGCAGTTTGGCCAAGTTGAGTCGCACAGATACGCAGTATTTT